The table lists the clone carrying this TCR beta chain with many counts. V lost 0 bases and J 3 bases, leaving 8 bases between the germline ends. The CDR3 totals 14 residues. Per the germline V gene, CDR1 is SGHRS and CDR2 is YFSETQ. Molecular barcoding with unique molecular identifiers was used for the TCRbeta library. TCRdb passed the PCR reads through MiXCR, listing each CDR3 protein once. The sample carries fewer than 750,000 distinct CDR3 sequences, over 25% recorded once. The data originate from a study of T-cell reconstitution after alpha-beta-depleted transplantation in children. V and J are TRBV5-1 and TRBJ2-3; D possibly corresponds to TRBD2 (5 bases). The TCR comes from a boy in the first two years of life with Wiskott-Aldrich syndrome, due to receive a stem cell transplant. Here the sequenced sample was PBMCs, taken before TCRalphabeta/CD19-depleted stem cell transplant. CDR3 sequence reads: CASSLGLLTDTQYF. In DNA, the CDR3 is TGCGCCAGCAGCTTGGGACTACTAACAGATACGCAGTATTTT.